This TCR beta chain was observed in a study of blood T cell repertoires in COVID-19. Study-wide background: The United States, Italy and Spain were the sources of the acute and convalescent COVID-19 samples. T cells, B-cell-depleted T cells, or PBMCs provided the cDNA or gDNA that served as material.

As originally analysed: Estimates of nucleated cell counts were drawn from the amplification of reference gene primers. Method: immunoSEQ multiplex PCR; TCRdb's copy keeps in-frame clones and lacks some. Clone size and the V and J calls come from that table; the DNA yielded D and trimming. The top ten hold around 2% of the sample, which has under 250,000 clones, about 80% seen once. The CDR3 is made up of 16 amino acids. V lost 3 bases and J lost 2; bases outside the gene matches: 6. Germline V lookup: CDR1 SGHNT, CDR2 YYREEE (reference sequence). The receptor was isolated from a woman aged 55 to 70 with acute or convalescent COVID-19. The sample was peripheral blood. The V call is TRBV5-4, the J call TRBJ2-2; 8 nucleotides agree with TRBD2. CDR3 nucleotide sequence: TGTGCCAGCAGCTCGGGACGGGGGGGAAACACCGGGGAGCTGTTTTTT. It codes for CASSSGRGGNTGELFF.